This T cell receptor beta chain was sequenced in a study of blood T cell repertoires in COVID-19. Overall study context: COVID-19 samples, acute and convalescent, were from the United States, Italy and Spain. T cells, B-cell-depleted T cells, or PBMCs supplied cDNA or gDNA.

Some clones are missing from TCRdb's copy, which holds only in-frame ones; the method was immunoSEQ multiplex PCR. Of some 80,000 clones listed, about four fifths are singletons. V shed 5 bases, J shed 0 bases, and the junction held 14 bases outside the gene matches. The germline V gene has CDR1 LNHDA and CDR2 SQIVND (reference sequence). The CDR3 sequence is 19 residues long. This chain links TRBV19 with TRBJ2-3, with 10 positions matching TRBD2. The receptor's source is a woman of 80 years or more with active or convalescent COVID-19. The sample was peripheral blood. In DNA form, the CDR3 reads TGTGCCAGTAGTGGCTCCTCTAGCGGGGGCCACCCTAGCACAGATACGCAGTATTTT. Translated: CASSGSSSGGHPSTDTQYF.